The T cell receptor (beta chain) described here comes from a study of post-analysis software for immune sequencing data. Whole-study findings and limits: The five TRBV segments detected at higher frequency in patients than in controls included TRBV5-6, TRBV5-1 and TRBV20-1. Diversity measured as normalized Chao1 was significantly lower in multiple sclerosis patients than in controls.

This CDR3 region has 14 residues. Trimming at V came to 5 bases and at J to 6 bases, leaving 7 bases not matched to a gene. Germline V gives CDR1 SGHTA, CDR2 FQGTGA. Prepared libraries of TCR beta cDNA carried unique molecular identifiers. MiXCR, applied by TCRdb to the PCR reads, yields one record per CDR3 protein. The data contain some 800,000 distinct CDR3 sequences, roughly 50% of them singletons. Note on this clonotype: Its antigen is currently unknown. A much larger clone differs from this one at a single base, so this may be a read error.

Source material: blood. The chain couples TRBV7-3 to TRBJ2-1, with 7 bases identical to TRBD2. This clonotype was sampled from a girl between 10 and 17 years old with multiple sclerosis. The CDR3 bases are TGTGCCAGCAGCCCCGGGACTATCGGCAATGAGCAGTTCTTC. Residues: CASSPGTIGNEQFF.